This T cell receptor (beta chain) was found in a study of PD-L1 blockade in urothelial cancer. Generated by immunoSEQ multiplex PCR, the TCRdb table keeps only in-frame clones and is missing some. The data contain about 52,000 clones, approximately 80% of them singletons. This CDR3 has 13 amino acids. V was clipped by 4 bases and J by 2 bases, with 8 bases between them. Germline V CDR1 and CDR2: SGDLS, YYNGEE. The receptor was isolated from a man aged 70 or older with urothelial cancer. The chain is built from TRBV9 and TRBJ2-3; D perhaps matches TRBD2 (5 bases). The sample consisted of PBMCs, taken around atezolizumab (anti-PD-L1) treatment. The CDR3, as DNA: TGTGCCAGCAGCTTAGACTACACAGATACGCAGTATTTT. Translated, it gives CASSLDYTDTQYF.